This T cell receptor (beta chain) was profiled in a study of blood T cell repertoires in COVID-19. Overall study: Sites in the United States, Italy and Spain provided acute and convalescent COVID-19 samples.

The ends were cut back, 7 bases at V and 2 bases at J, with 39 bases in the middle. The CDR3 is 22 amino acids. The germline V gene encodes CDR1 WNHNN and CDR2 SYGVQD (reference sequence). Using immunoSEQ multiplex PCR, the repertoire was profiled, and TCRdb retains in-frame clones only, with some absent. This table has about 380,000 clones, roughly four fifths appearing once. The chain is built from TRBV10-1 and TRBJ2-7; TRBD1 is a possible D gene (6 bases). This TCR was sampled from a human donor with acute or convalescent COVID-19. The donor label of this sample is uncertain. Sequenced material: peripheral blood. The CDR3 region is CASTPTHRAGARLCVATYEQYF. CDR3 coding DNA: TGCGCCAGCACCCCCACCCACAGGGCGGGCGCCAGACTCTGCGTCGCCACCTACGAGCAGTACTTC.